This TCR beta chain came from a study of T cells in Graves' hyperthyroidism and ophthalmopathy. Of note for this clonotype: No antigen is known for it.

With V trimmed by 3 bases and J by 1 base, 3 bases remained unmatched. The CDR3 is 15 amino acids. Germline V gene sequence: CDR1 LNHDA, CDR2 SQIVND (reference sequence). Study-level points and caveats: Most thyroid clonotypes that were expanded above 0.001 also turned up in blood. Before onset, ophthalmopathy was predicted by the model a median approximately 6.6 months earlier.

Hyperthyroidism was newly diagnosed in patients aged 18 to 65 (duration under 2 months). The TCR beta CDR3 regions underwent amplification using RNA transcripts as the source. The TCR CDR3 was amplified in a first-round RT-PCR using the HTBI primer set. TCRdb called the multiplex PCR reads again in MiXCR, with one record for every CDR3 protein. Among some 760,000 distinct CDR3 sequences, around 15% were seen once, and the ten largest hold about a tenth. Sequences were obtained from blood. The V gene is TRBV19, the J gene TRBJ1-2; TRBD1 matches at 9 bases. This TCR came from a woman aged 18-29 years with Graves' hyperthyroidism. CDR3 sequence reads: CASSIGQGINYGYTF. CDR3 DNA: TGTGCCAGTAGTATCGGACAGGGGATTAACTATGGCTACACCTTC.